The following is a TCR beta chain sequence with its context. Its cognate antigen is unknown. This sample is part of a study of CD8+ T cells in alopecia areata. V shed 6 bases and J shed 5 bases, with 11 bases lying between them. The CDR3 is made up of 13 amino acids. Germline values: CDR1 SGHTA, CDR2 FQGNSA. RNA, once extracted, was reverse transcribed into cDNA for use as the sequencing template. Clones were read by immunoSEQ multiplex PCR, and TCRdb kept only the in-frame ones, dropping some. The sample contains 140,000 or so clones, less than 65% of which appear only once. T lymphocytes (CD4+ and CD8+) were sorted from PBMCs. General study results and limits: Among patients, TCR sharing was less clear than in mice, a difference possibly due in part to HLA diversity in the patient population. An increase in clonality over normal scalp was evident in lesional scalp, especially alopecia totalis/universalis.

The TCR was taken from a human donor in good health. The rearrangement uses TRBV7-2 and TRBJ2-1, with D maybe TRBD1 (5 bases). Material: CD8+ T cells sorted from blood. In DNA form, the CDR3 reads TGTGCCAGCAGGGGGCCAGGCGACAATGAGCAGTTCTTC. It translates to CASRGPGDNEQFF.